The TCR beta chain under discussion was sequenced for a study of cytomegalovirus exposure and HLA in healthy donors (dated by TCRdb to 2016 to 2017). Describing the broader study: An earlier analysis of fewer than 750 of the donors reported 276 Gb of sequence data and around 110 million unique TCR beta sequences obtained from some 170 million T cells. An early release that covered some 630 HLA-typed donors contained around 300 gigabases of sequencing data and around 80 million unique TCR sequences. Of the approximately 400 genotyped donors, more than 75% were placed in the genetic ancestry cluster associated with self-reported Caucasian donors. The study was designed to test whether signatures of past pathogen exposure could be identified by cataloging public T cell receptors. The study used immunosequencing to profile the T cell repertoires of several hundred subjects and linked those repertoires to cytomegalovirus serostatus. Along with the roughly 710-subject first cohort, a separate validation cohort of over a hundred different subjects was used. To predict cytomegalovirus infection status, the study brought together high-throughput TCR immunosequencing, statistical association of individual TCRs with disease status, and machine learning. A later analysis re-analyzed previously published TCR beta repertoires from about 730 donors and added high-resolution HLA genotyping to study TCR occurrence patterns. Rather than using new phenotypic data, the later analysis identified candidate immune exposures from TCR beta sequences and from how often those sequences occurred across donors. To decide whether each TCR beta V gene segment behaved as functional or pseudogenic, an earlier analysis of nearly 600 of the donors relied on high-throughput TCR beta sequencing. Donor age, sex, ethnicity and CMV serostatus were compiled together with the repertoire data. In a later genetic analysis, genome-wide SNP genotypes for about three fifths of the roughly 670 donors were used, and that subset was treated as a discovery cohort. All discovery cohort repertoires had been generated on a single sequencing platform. HLA typing covered class I and class II loci at four-digit resolution. The number of typed donors differed by locus: 629-630 for A, B, C, DRB1 and DQB1; some 500 for DQA1; fewer than 610 for DPA1; and some 430 for DPB1. Because of strong linkage in the cohort, roughly five DR-DQ haplotypes were treated as single units for association and clustering. On average, roughly 240,000 unique TCR beta nucleotide sequences were sequenced per donor among a few hundred genotyped donors of the cohort, with around 19% of those sequences being non-productive. General findings and caveats noted by the study authors: In this cohort, only TCR beta chains were sequenced, and detectable features were limited by the absence of alpha or paired-chain data. A later analysis associated about 17,000 TCR beta sequences with specific HLA alleles at a false discovery rate of 0.05. Roughly uniform sequencing depth across donors was assumed in presence/absence analyses, although this assumption may not hold. Broadly in line with IMGT annotations, most TCR beta V segments showed up in productive rearrangements about 87% or about 30% of the time in an earlier analysis of around 550 of the donors. A further reported finding was that TCR beta sequences accurately predicted the HLA-A and HLA-B alleles for most subjects in the first cohort. Most CMV-associated TCR beta chains appeared to be HLA-restricted in a later analysis, and the HLA associations seemed to be driven largely by CMV exposure. Several of the top co-occurrence clusters appeared to be linked to parvovirus B19, influenza, CMV and Epstein-Barr virus, according to a later analysis. Three of the identified cytomegalovirus-associated TCR beta chains were confirmed in vitro to be specific for cytomegalovirus antigens. The only immune exposure information available for the cohort was CMV serostatus. The study gave a list of some 150 TCR beta chains associated with cytomegalovirus. Some IMGT-functional V segments, including TRBV6-2 and TRBV6-3, could not be distinguished by the 87-base-pair reads and were therefore excluded. The classifier was reported to diagnose cytomegalovirus status with high specificity and sensitivity in both the original cohort and the validation cohort. A group of highly shared sequence variants was considered likely to be a technical artifact of the sequencing pipeline. Compared with the approximately 600-donor mean, donors in an Asian-associated ancestry cluster had fewer N-insertions in productive TCRs, according to a later genetic analysis. Correlated functional status among segregating V segments might be attributable to linkage disequilibrium, but an unknown experimental factor could not be ruled out. Most TCR sequences were observed very rarely across donors, whereas some public TCRs were present in many individuals. HLA typing was unavailable for some donors at each locus, so association tests used only the typed subset. According to a later analysis, TCR association rates differed among HLA loci, with DRB1 alleles showing the most associated TCRs and HLA-C alleles showing the fewest. In a later analysis, HLA-associated TCR beta chains were found to be more clonally expanded and to have lower generation probabilities than equally common non-associated chains. When HLA alleles, especially DR and DQ, strongly co-occurred, attributing TCR associations to individual alleles was difficult. The authors suggested that the approach could potentially be extended to other disease states and immunological phenotypes. Because counts were too low, 15 to 20 rarely observed V segments, including chromosome 9 orphons, were left out of the earlier analysis of some 600 of the donors. An association between a missense DCLRE1C variant and V-gene and J-gene trimming of TCR beta chains was found in a later genetic analysis and replicated in an independent cohort.

In total, approximately 700 healthy bone marrow donors made up the cohort. All cohort members were sampled while nominally healthy, although unrecorded immune exposures were likely present. The donor was CMV seronegative and was included in the group of 352 seronegative cohort members. Each donor provided a peripheral blood sample, and peripheral blood mononuclear cells were used for TCR beta sequencing. Genomic DNA extraction from the blood cell samples was performed with the Qiagen DNeasy Blood Extraction Kit. To prepare the library, the immunoSEQ multiplex PCR assay was applied. For the multiplex PCR, a mixture combining 60 forward primers for TCR Vbeta segments and 13 reverse primers for TCR Jbeta segments was used. Amplification of the CDR3 region of rearranged TCR beta genes was performed with a multiplex PCR assay on genomic DNA. Amplified TCR beta libraries were sequenced as 87-base-pair reads on the Illumina HiSeq System. The original pipeline was this. Across the roughly 700 repertoires, a later analysis counted 80 million or so unique TCR beta chains, around 10 million of which were shared by at least two donors. To remove PCR and sequencing errors, raw reads were error-corrected and collapsed into unique sequences using a nearest-neighbor algorithm that merged closely related sequences. To assign V, D and J gene segments, CDR3 sequences were aligned to IMGT reference sequences. For a sequence to be retained, a match of at least six nucleotides to both a V gene segment and a J gene segment was required. Rearrangements were classified as productive when the CDR3 lacked stop codons and remained in frame with V and J, and all other rearrangements were classified as non-productive. Following IMGT convention, CDR3 was defined as the stretch from the second conserved V-encoded cysteine to the conserved J-encoded phenylalanine. Sequences without an unambiguous match to a single V gene segment were excluded from the earlier analysis of about 630 of the donors. In an earlier analysis of more than 500 of the donors, a V segment was called functional when productive rearrangements were above 56.7%, and segregating when the standard deviation between donors exceeded 5%. A statistical classification framework was built for diagnosing cytomegalovirus status from the catalog of TCR beta chain sequences. V and J gene assignment, in a later analysis, came from comparing TCR nucleotide sequences with IMGT/GENE-DB human TR gene sequences. Using the TCRdist pipeline, a later analysis assigned CDR3 sequences along with most-parsimonious VDJ recombination scenarios. In a later analysis, each TCR beta chain was defined by its CDR3 amino acid sequence together with its V-gene family, and reads lacking a unique V-gene family were excluded. As a way to deal with suspected cross-contamination and a sequencing artifact, a later analysis dropped roughly 600 nucleotide sequences that were highly shared and had low generation probability. In a later analysis, a clonal expansion index was calculated for each public chain from normalized within-repertoire ranks of inferred template counts. In a later analysis, generation probabilities were computed with a VDJ recombination model fitted to out-of-frame rearrangements, and the resulting probabilities were checked against IGoR. Hypergeometric tests were used in a later analysis to score TCR-TCR, TCR-HLA and TCR-CMV co-occurrence, with a repertoire-size bias correction applied to the TCR pairs. A later analysis estimated false discovery rates by permuting HLA or CMV assignments 20 times. In a later analysis, co-occurring TCRs were grouped using DBSCAN, and TCRdist sequence similarity was added for clustering within HLA-allele-positive subsets. Repertoires with fewer than 30,000 or more than 120,000 public chains, plus five repertoires with anomalous nucleotide sharing, were excluded from co-occurrence clustering. In TCRdb, the immuneACCESS table is reduced to in-frame sequences with V and J assigned. These tables do not hold every clone; where another copy was compared, an unresolved V gene accounts for under half, and the others remain unexplained. V and J calls and clone size are copied from that table; D and trimming were computed from the DNA. The sample table lists 140,000 to 150,000 clones, 8.5% to 10% of them with a count of one. The top ten hold about 1.9% of the sample.

CDR1 and CDR2, looked up from the germline V gene, are SGHTS and YDEGEE. Trimming costs V 4 bases and J 6 bases, and their ends lie 19 bases apart. The CDR3, cysteine through phenylalanine, is 15 amino acids long. Of the read, only the CDR3 DNA is kept; its 45 bases are in frame from base 1. This clone was seen a few times. Its antigen remains undetermined. No base qualities exist here, and no much larger clone lies one base off it. This TCR derives from a man over 45 in good health and CMV-seronegative. In this chain, TRBV5-8 is recombined with TRBJ2-5; no D segment can be confidently identified. Sequences were obtained from PBMCs. The CDR3 region has the sequence CASSPAPRMVKTQYF. The nucleotides are TGTGCCAGCAGCCCCGCCCCCAGGATGGTGAAGACCCAGTACTTC. Outside the CDR3, residues come from the reference TRBV5-8 and TRBJ2-5 proteins, so the full variable domain is: EAGVTQSPTHLIKTRGQQATLRCSPISGHTSVYWYQQALGLGLQFLLWYDEGEERNRGNFPPRFSGRQFPNYSSELNVNALELEDSALYLCASSPAPRMVKTQYFGPGTRLLVL.